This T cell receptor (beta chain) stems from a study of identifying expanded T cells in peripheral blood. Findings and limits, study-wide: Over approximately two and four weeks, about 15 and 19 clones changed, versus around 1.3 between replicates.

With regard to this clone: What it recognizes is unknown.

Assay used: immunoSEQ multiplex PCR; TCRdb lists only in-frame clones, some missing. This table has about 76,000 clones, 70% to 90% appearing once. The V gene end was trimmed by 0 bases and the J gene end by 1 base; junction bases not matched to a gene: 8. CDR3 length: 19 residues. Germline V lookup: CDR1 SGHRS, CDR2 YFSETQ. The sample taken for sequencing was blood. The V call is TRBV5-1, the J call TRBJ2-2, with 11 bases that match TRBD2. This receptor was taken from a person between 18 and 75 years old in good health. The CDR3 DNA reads TGCGCCAGCAGCTTGGGTGTTGGGACTAGCGGATTGAACACCGGGGAGCTGTTTTTT. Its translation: CASSLGVGTSGLNTGELFF.